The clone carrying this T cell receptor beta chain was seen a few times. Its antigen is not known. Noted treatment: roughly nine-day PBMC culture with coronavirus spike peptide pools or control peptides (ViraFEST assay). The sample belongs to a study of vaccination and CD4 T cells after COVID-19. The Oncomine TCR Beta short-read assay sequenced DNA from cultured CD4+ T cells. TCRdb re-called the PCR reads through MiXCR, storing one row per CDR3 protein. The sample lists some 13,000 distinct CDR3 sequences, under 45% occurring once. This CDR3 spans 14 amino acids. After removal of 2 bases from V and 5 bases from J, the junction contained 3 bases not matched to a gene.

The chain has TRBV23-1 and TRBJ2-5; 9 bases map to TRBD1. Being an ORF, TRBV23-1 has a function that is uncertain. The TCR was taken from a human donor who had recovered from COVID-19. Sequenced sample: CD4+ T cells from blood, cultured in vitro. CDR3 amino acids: CASSQNRGRETQYF. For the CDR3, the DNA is TGCGCCAGCAGTCAAAACAGGGGGCGGGAGACCCAGTACTTC.